Sequencing of this T cell receptor beta chain was carried out in a study of T cells after yellow fever vaccination. This CDR3 has 16 amino acids. Trimming stripped 5 bases from V and 0 bases from J, with 15 bases between. CDR1 MDHEN and CDR2 SYDVKM come from the germline V gene. TCRdb re-derived calls from the 5' RACE reads in MiXCR, one entry per CDR3 protein. The sample has some 96,000 distinct CDR3 sequences, around 9.8% seen once. The source of this sequence is a man aged 18 to 29 who received the YFV17D yellow fever vaccine. V gene TRBV28 combines with J gene TRBJ2-3; D is possibly TRBD1 or TRBD2 (5 bases each). The specimen comprised CD8+ T cells not binding an NS4B(214-222) dextramer, sorted from PBMCs, sampled less than 16 days after the first yellow fever vaccination. The CDR3 bases are TGTGCCAGCAGTCCAATGGGGGTGCAGAGCACAGATACGCAGTATTTT. Protein product: CASSPMGVQSTDTQYF. Full variable domain (missing parts from reference TRBV28 and TRBJ2-3): DVKVTQSSRYLVKRTGEKVFLECVQDMDHENMFWYRQDPGLGLRLIYFSYDVKMKEKGDIPEGYSVSREKKERFSLILESASTNQTSMYLCASSPMGVQSTDTQYFGPGTRLTVL.